This TCR beta chain appears in the sequencing data of a study of shared clonotypes between healthy human individuals. Sorted subsets were amplified in replicate PCRs using about 210 ng DNA, about 30,000 T cell genomes. Produced via immunoSEQ multiplex PCR; TCRdb's table is partial and in-frame only. The sample shows 2 million to 2.5 million clones, less than 95% of them seen only once. Between the trimmed V and J ends, which lost 6 bases and 2 bases, there was a span of 13 bases. The V gene's germline CDR1 is MDHEN and CDR2 SYDVKM. The CDR3 length is 14 residues. The specimen sequenced was naive CD4+ T cells from PBMCs. Subset: CD45RA+ positively selected. The chain is built from TRBV28 and TRBJ1-1, with no clear D. The TCR comes from a man younger than 35 in good health. Some clones in this sample may be carry-over from other donors' samples. The CDR3: CASSQVPHNTEAFF. As DNA, the CDR3 is TGTGCCAGCAGCCAAGTGCCCCACAACACTGAAGCTTTCTTT.